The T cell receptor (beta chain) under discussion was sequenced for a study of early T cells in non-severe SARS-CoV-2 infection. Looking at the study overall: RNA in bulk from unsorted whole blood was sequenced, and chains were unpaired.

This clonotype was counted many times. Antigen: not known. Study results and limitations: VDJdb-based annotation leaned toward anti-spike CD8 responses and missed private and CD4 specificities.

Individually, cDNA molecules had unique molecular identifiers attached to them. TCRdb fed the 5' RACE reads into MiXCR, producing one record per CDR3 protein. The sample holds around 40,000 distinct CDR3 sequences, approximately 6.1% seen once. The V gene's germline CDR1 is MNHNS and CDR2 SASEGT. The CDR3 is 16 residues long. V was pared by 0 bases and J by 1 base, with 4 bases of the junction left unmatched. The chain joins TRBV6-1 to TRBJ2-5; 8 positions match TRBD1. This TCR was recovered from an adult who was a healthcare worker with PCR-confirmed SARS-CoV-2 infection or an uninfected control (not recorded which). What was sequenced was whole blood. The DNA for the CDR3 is TGTGCCAGCAGTGAAGCTACAGGGGGAGGCCAAGAGACCCAGTACTTC. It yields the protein CASSEATGGGQETQYF.